This T cell receptor (beta chain) appears in the sequencing data of a study of T cells after yellow fever vaccination (dated by TCRdb to 2018 to 2020). Context from the whole study: The SMART-Seq v4 Ultra Low Input RNA kit was used to prepare libraries from fractions with low cell numbers. To follow T-cell clones before and after both primary and booster YFV17D yellow fever vaccination, bulk TCR alpha and beta repertoires underwent longitudinal sequencing. Two healthy male donors made up the cohort, one aged 18 to 30 years and the other aged 30 to 40 years. Bulk PBMC replicates and cell subsets were isolated from blood drawn at multiple timepoints before and after both primary and secondary immunization. The research as a whole found: The secondary T-cell response was found to be weaker but faster than the primary response, with a peak reached on day 5 rather than on day 15. Because the study included only a couple of donors, the extent to which the findings can be generalized is limited. A small fraction of clonotypes appeared in both the CD4 and CD8 compartments, likely as a result of convergent recombination. Because abundant contaminating clonotypes from the bulk population could be contained in FACS-sorted repertoires, computational filtering was required. After the booster, most of the clones that had expanded following primary vaccination were detected again (approximately 96% of CD4 and 80% to 90% of CD8), which suggests that memory was broadly maintained.

TCR cDNA was synthesized by 5'RACE template switching, which introduced a universal primer site and unique molecular identifiers. Priming for cDNA synthesis came from both the TCR alpha and TCR beta constant segments. Libraries were amplified in two PCR steps, with sample barcodes and sequencing adapters added in the second step. Sequencing of libraries was done on Illumina HiSeq 2500 (2x100 bp) or NovaSeq (2x150 bp). Per the source publication's procedure: MIGEC was used to demultiplex reads and collapse the reads into UMI consensus sequences, and MiXCR was used for V(D)J alignment. Clonotypes responding to the vaccine were identified with edgeR on replicate PBMC samples, with the criteria of FDR below 0.01 and a log2 fold change above 5 up to day 15. Bulk clonotypes were assigned CD4 or CD8 identity according to which sequenced CD4 or CD8 repertoire held them at higher abundance. The raw public reads went through TCRdb reprocessing: fastp at Q25, MiXCR clone calling, in-frame beta chains kept. Every CDR3 protein is listed once, alongside the most common genes and DNA of its rows. These V and J calls are TCRdb output, not the study's own analysis. Counted in this sample were hundreds of thousands of distinct CDR3 sequences; roughly 21% of them appeared once. The ten top clones hold 13% to 15% of the sample.

Cut back by 6 bases and 11 bases, the V and J ends lie 18 bases apart. CDR1 SGHNT and CDR2 YENEEA are derived from the germline V gene. From the cysteine through the phenylalanine, the CDR3 covers 13 amino acids. Only the CDR3 region is kept as DNA, spanning 39 bases read in frame from base 1. In the paper's terms, the treatment or condition label means: live attenuated yellow fever vaccine strain. Two biological replicates of bulk PBMCs were collected at each blood-draw timepoint. PBMCs were isolated from peripheral blood using a standard Ficoll-Paque protocol. TriZol was used to extract RNA from bulk PBMCs, from CD4 and CD8 fractions, and from dextramer-positive and dextramer-negative fractions. Turning to this clonotype: What antigen it recognizes has not been identified. Per-base qualities were not stored, and no clone one base away is much larger.

This sequence was found in a young man who received the YFV17D yellow fever vaccine. Recombination joined TRBV11-3 with TRBJ2-3; the best D guess is TRBD1, with 5 bases matching. The sequenced sample was PBMCs, obtained 15 days after the yellow fever booster vaccination. The bases are TGTGCCAGCAGTCGAACAGGAGAGGTGATGCAGTATTTT. Its amino acids are CASSRTGEVMQYF.